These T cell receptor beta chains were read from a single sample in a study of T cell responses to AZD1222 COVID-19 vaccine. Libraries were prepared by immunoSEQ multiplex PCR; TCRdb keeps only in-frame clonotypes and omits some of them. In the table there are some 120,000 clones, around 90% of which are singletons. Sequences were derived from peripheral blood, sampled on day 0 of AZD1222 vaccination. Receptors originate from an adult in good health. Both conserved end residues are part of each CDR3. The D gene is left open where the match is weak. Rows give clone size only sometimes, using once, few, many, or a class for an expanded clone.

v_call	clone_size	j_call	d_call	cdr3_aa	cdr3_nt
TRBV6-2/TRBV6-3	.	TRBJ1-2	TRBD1	CASSDYRGRGGYTF	TGTGCCAGCAGTGATTACAGGGGGCGCGGCGGCTACACCTTC
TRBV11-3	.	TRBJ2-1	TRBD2	CASSLGSGAGNEQFF	TGTGCCAGCAGCTTAGGTAGCGGAGCGGGGAATGAGCAGTTCTTC
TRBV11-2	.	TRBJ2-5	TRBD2	CATRGSGSGETQYF	TGTGCCACCCGAGGTAGCGGGAGTGGGGAGACCCAGTACTTC
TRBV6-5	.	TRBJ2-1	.	CASVASGSNEQFF	TGTGCCAGCGTGGCAAGCGGTAGCAATGAGCAGTTCTTC
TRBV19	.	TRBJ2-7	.	CASSDTAAYEQYF	TGTGCCAGCTCGGACACGGCGGCCTACGAGCAGTACTTC
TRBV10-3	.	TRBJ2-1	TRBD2	CAISEILAARQFF	TGTGCCATCAGTGAGATTCTAGCGGCGAGGCAGTTCTTC
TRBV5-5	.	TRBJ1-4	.	CASSLAGRTNEKLFF	TGTGCCAGCAGCTTGGCGGGCCGAACTAATGAAAAACTGTTTTTT
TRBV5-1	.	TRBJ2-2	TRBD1	CASSLSGTGNTGELFF	TGCGCCAGCAGCCTCTCCGGGACAGGGAACACCGGGGAGCTGTTTTTT
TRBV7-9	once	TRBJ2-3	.	CASSFLMDATDTQYF	TGTGCCAGCAGCTTCCTGATGGATGCGACAGATACGCAGTATTTT
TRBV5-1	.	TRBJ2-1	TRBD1	CASRVQGRNNEQFF	TGCGCCAGCAGGGTACAGGGGCGAAACAATGAGCAGTTCTTC
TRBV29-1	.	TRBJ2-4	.	CSVDRGGGIQYF	TGCAGCGTTGACAGGGGTGGGGGGATTCAGTACTTC
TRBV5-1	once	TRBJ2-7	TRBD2	CASSLGLAGTYEQYF	TGCGCCAGCAGCTTGGGACTAGCGGGCACCTACGAGCAGTACTTC
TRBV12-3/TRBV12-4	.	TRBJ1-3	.	CASSWGAGNTIYF	TGTGCCAGCAGTTGGGGAGCTGGAAACACCATATATTTT
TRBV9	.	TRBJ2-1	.	CASSPRPSGTRNEQFF	TGTGCCAGCAGCCCCCGACCTTCCGGGACGAGAAATGAGCAGTTCTTC
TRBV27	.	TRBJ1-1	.	CASLPASHTEAFF	TGTGCCAGCCTGCCAGCCTCCCACACTGAAGCTTTCTTT
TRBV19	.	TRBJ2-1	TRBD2	CASSMGLAGYNEQFF	TGTGCCAGTAGTATGGGGCTAGCGGGATACAATGAGCAGTTCTTC
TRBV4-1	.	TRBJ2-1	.	CASSQEAGYNEQFF	TGCGCCAGCAGCCAAGAGGCTGGTTACAATGAGCAGTTCTTC
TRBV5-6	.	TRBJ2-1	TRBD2	CASSLGGLVRGEQFF	TGTGCCAGCAGCTTGGGGGGACTAGTGCGGGGTGAGCAGTTCTTC
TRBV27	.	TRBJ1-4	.	CASSFFRGVSEKLFF	TGTGCCAGCAGTTTTTTTAGGGGAGTAAGCGAAAAACTGTTTTTT
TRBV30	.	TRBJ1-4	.	CAWSPRAGGEEKLFF	TGTGCCTGGAGTCCCCGTGCAGGAGGCGAGGAAAAACTGTTTTTT
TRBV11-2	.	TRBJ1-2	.	CASSLGARHFGGYTF	TGTGCCAGCAGCTTAGGGGCCAGGCACTTTGGCGGCTACACCTTC
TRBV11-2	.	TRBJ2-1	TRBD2	CASSFLLAGGPSAYNEQFF	TGTGCCAGCAGCTTTTTACTAGCGGGAGGGCCGTCGGCCTACAATGAGCAGTTCTTC
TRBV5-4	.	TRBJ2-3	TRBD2	CASSRRREDTDTQYF	TGTGCCAGCAGCCGTCGGCGGGAGGACACAGATACGCAGTATTTT
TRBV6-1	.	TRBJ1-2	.	CASSEATSGGYTF	TGTGCCAGCAGTGAAGCGACCTCGGGAGGCTACACCTTC